This is a list of T cell receptor beta chains from one sample in a study of cytomegalovirus exposure and HLA in healthy donors. The assay was immunoSEQ multiplex PCR, and TCRdb's table has in-frame clones only and misses some. The top ten clones hold roughly 3% of a sample with some 180,000 clones, 60% to 85% of them seen once. Source material: PBMCs. The receptors come from a male donor in good health and CMV-seronegative. Each CDR3 is given with its conserved first and last residue. The D gene is left open where the match is weak. Where a row states a size, it is once, few, many or the class of an expanded clone; other rows omit it.

NA	TRBD2	TRBV4-1	TRBJ2-3	CASSLAGGPSTDTQYF	TGCGCCAGCAGCCTAGCGGGCGGGCCAAGCACAGATACGCAGTATTTT
NA	TRBD1	TRBV19	TRBJ1-1	CATHRMDRALNTEAFF	TGTGCCACCCATAGAATGGACAGGGCCTTGAACACTGAAGCTTTCTTT
NA	NA	TRBV4-3	TRBJ1-5	CASSQGPRVGNQPQHF	TGCGCCAGCAGCCAAGGTCCCAGGGTTGGCAATCAGCCCCAGCATTTT
NA	NA	TRBV7-2	TRBJ2-1	CASSSHWGDYEQFF	TGTGCCAGCAGCTCCCACTGGGGGGATTATGAGCAGTTCTTC
NA	TRBD1	TRBV10-3	TRBJ1-5	CAIGQGDNQPQHF	TGTGCCATAGGACAGGGAGACAATCAGCCCCAGCATTTT
NA	NA	TRBV4-3	TRBJ2-7	CASSQVMAYEQYF	TGCGCCAGCAGCCAAGTTATGGCTTACGAGCAGTACTTC
NA	NA	TRBV28	TRBJ2-7	CASSPFTVSYEQYF	TGTGCCAGCAGTCCTTTTACAGTCTCCTACGAGCAGTACTTC
NA	TRBD1	TRBV6-5	TRBJ2-7	CASQPGQGAGDEQYF	TGTGCCAGCCAACCAGGACAGGGCGCAGGCGACGAGCAGTACTTC
NA	NA	TRBV2	TRBJ2-5	CASTPGGYQETQYF	TGTGCCAGCACCCCTGGGGGGTACCAAGAGACCCAGTACTTC
NA	NA	TRBV30	TRBJ1-5	CAWSVQSAQPQHF	TGTGCCTGGAGTGTACAGTCGGCACAGCCCCAGCATTTT
few	NA	TRBV7-9	TRBJ1-3	CSGSRAGDSGNTIYF	TGTTCCGGCAGCCGGGCGGGTGACTCTGGAAACACCATATATTTT
NA	NA	TRBV28	TRBJ1-5	CASSLGGRGGQPQHF	TGTGCCAGCAGTTTAGGGGGTCGGGGAGGTCAGCCCCAGCATTTT
NA	TRBD1	TRBV6-5	TRBJ2-7	CASSYTGASSYEQYF	TGTGCCAGCAGTTATACAGGGGCTAGCTCCTACGAGCAGTACTTC
NA	NA	TRBV6-9	TRBJ1-5	CASSYASVVQPQHF	TGTGCCAGCAGTTACGCCTCGGTCGTACAGCCCCAGCATTTT
once	NA	TRBV6-5	TRBJ1-1	CASSYSRTRTEAFF	TGTGCCAGCAGTTACTCCCGGACTAGGACTGAAGCTTTCTTT
NA	NA	TRBV30	TRBJ1-5	CAWSRGRDQPQHF	TGTGCCTGGAGCAGGGGAAGGGATCAGCCCCAGCATTTT
NA	TRBD1	TRBV6-5	TRBJ2-1	CASSSTGGSYNEQFF	TGTGCCAGCAGTTCAACAGGGGGCTCCTACAATGAGCAGTTCTTC
NA	NA	TRBV11-2	TRBJ2-5	CASSLVRQETQYF	TGTGCCAGCAGCTTAGTTCGGCAAGAGACCCAGTACTTC
NA	NA	TRBV6-5	TRBJ1-2	CASSSSTGSNYGYTF	TGTGCCAGCAGTTCAAGTACCGGGAGCAACTATGGCTACACCTTC
once	NA	TRBV15	TRBJ2-1	CATSSQAGEQFF	TGTGCCACCAGCAGTCAGGCGGGTGAGCAGTTCTTC
NA	NA	TRBV28	TRBJ1-1	CASSLAGWGEAFF	TGTGCCAGCAGTTTAGCAGGGTGGGGTGAAGCTTTCTTT
NA	NA	TRBV4-3	TRBJ2-2	CASSQASRGTNTGELFF	TGCGCCAGCAGCCAAGCTTCAAGGGGAACGAACACCGGGGAGCTGTTTTTT
NA	TRBD2	TRBV2	TRBJ2-7	CASSEILAGGYEQYF	TGTGCCAGCAGTGAAATCCTAGCGGGGGGCTACGAGCAGTACTTC
NA	TRBD1	TRBV15	TRBJ1-5	CATSEPGQGGNQPQHF	TGTGCCACCAGCGAGCCGGGACAGGGGGGCAATCAGCCCCAGCATTTT
NA	TRBD2	TRBV18	TRBJ2-7	CASSPLSGGFYEQYF	TGTGCCAGCTCACCACTTAGCGGGGGGTTCTACGAGCAGTACTTC
NA	TRBD2	TRBV6-6	TRBJ2-1	CASSSEGLADNEQFF	TGTGCCAGCAGTTCTGAGGGACTAGCGGACAATGAGCAGTTCTTC
few	NA	TRBV5-3	TRBJ1-2	CARSFWAGDYTF	TGTGCCAGAAGCTTCTGGGCAGGGGACTACACCTTC
few	NA	TRBV10-2	TRBJ2-1	CASRSGYEQFF	TGCGCCAGCAGAAGCGGTTATGAGCAGTTCTTC
NA	NA	TRBV27	TRBJ1-2	CASSSPHGGINYGYTF	TGTGCCAGCAGTTCCCCCCACGGGGGGATTAACTATGGCTACACCTTC
NA	TRBD1	TRBV10-3	TRBJ1-2	CAITGQGGNGYTF	TGTGCCATCACTGGACAGGGGGGGAATGGCTACACCTTC
NA	NA	TRBV27	TRBJ2-2	CASISGSGELFF	TGTGCCAGCATCTCGGGATCCGGGGAGCTGTTTTTT
NA	NA	TRBV2	TRBJ1-1	CATHWLGDQVGGNTEAFF	TGTGCCACTCACTGGCTGGGAGATCAGGTCGGTGGGAACACTGAAGCTTTCTTT
NA	TRBD2	TRBV6-6	TRBJ2-1	CASSYAGGLYNEQFF	TGTGCCAGCAGTTACGCGGGGGGACTCTACAATGAGCAGTTCTTC
NA	NA	TRBV28	TRBJ1-2	CASRPHQGNYGYTF	TGTGCCAGCAGGCCCCACCAGGGCAACTATGGCTACACCTTC
NA	NA	TRBV18	TRBJ1-1	CASSPGKGGFGTEAFF	TGTGCCAGCTCCCCGGGGAAGGGAGGGTTCGGCACTGAAGCTTTCTTT
NA	NA	TRBV10-3	TRBJ1-5	CAISAGRGDQPQHF	TGTGCCATCAGTGCTGGCAGGGGTGACCAGCCCCAGCATTTC